The 18 T cell receptor beta chains in this list originate from one sample, sequenced in a study of blood T cell repertoires in COVID-19. Assay used: immunoSEQ multiplex PCR; TCRdb lists only in-frame clones, some missing. The sample holds some 280,000 clones, 75% to 90% seen once. Sequenced sample: peripheral blood. The receptors shown here come from a woman between 40 and 55 years old who had recovered from COVID-19.

This clone was counted once. V usage is TRBV5-8 and J usage is TRBJ2-7; 9 bases agree with TRBD2. This CDR3 contains 19 residues. Trimming at V came to 6 bases and at J to 2 bases, leaving 21 bases not matched to a gene. CDR1 and CDR2 (germline): SGHTS, YDEGEE. The CDR3 loop reads CASIPGVFTSGPGAYEQYF. The DNA of the CDR3 is TGTGCCAGCATCCCTGGGGTTTTTACTAGCGGGCCTGGGGCCTACGAGCAGTACTTC.

The chain couples TRBV19 to TRBJ1-5; the D gene is possibly TRBD1 (5 bases). Germline CDR1 LNHDA, CDR2 SQIVND (reference sequence). The CDR3 extends over 13 amino acids. Trimming pared 3 bases from V and 9 bases from J, leaving 12 bases between. DNA of the CDR3: TGTGCCAGTAGTATGACAGCTACATGGCCCCAGCATTTT. It is translated as CASSMTATWPQHF. Using reference TRBV19 and TRBJ1-5 for the parts outside the CDR3, the full variable domain is DGGITQSPKYLFRKEGQNVTLSCEQNLNHDAMYWYRQDPGQGLRLIYYSQIVNDFQKGDIAEGYSVSREKKESFPLTVTSAQKNPTAFYLCASSMTATWPQHFGDGTRLSIL.

The chain has TRBV5-4 and TRBJ2-1; 11 nucleotides align to TRBD2. The CDR3 is 15 amino acids. The germline CDR1 and CDR2 sequences are SGHNT and YYREEE (reference sequence). V shed 3 bases, J shed 6 bases, and the junction held 5 bases outside the gene matches. CDR3 DNA: TGTGCCAGCAGCTCCGTAGCGGGAGGGCTCAATGAGCAGTTCTTC. The encoded protein is CASSSVAGGLNEQFF.

V gene TRBV29-1 combines with J gene TRBJ2-1; D gene unclear. The CDR3 runs to 12 residues. The V end was cut by 8 bases, the J end by 0 bases, with 8 bases between. Germline CDR1 is SQVTM and CDR2 is ANQGSEA. CDR3 DNA sequence: TGCAGCCTCCTGAGCTCCTACAATGAGCAGTTCTTC. It yields the protein CSLLSSYNEQFF.

This clone was observed once. The chain is built from TRBV4-1 and TRBJ2-2, with 7 bases that match TRBD2. Per germline, CDR1 MGHRA and CDR2 YSYEKL. CDR3 length: 17 residues. Trimming took 0 bases from V and 4 from J; bases not matched to a gene: 8. The CDR3, as DNA: TGCGCCAGCAGCCAAGAGGGAGCGGGATGGAGCACCGGGGAGCTGTTTTTT. This translates into CASSQEGAGWSTGELFF.

The chain links TRBV3-1 (or the pseudogene TRBV3-2) to TRBJ1-6; TRBD1 agrees at 7 bases. This CDR3 contains 15 residues. Germline-derived CDR1 and CDR2 are LGHDT and YNNKEL (reference sequence). V lost 1 base, J lost 7 bases, and 4 bases stayed unmatched. The CDR3 here is CASSQAPQGNSPLHF. DNA of the CDR3: TGTGCCAGCAGCCAAGCACCACAGGGGAATTCACCCCTCCACTTT.

The genes are TRBV19 and TRBJ2-5; 11 bases match TRBD1. The CDR3 spans 14 residues. V gave up 10 bases and J gave up 4 bases; unmatched junction bases: 8. Looked up from germline, CDR1 is LNHDA and CDR2 is SQIVND (reference sequence). CDR3 sequence reads: CATAGTGGRETQYF. CDR3 DNA sequence: TGTGCCACCGCCGGGACAGGGGGAAGAGAGACCCAGTACTTC.

The chain carries TRBV7-2 and TRBJ2-2; the D is unclear. The CDR3 extends over 18 amino acids. The V gene lost 0 bases and the J gene lost 0 bases, with 14 bases spanning the gap. CDR1 and CDR2 (germline): SGHTA, FQGNSA. The CDR3 is CASSLALVALANTGELFF. The CDR3 DNA is TGTGCCAGCAGCTTAGCCCTAGTAGCCCTCGCGAACACCGGGGAGCTGTTTTTT. Full variable domain (remainder filled in from reference TRBV7-2 and TRBJ2-2): GAGVSQSPSNKVTEKGKDVELRCDPISGHTALYWYRQSLGQGLEFLIYFQGNSAPDKSGLPSDRFSAERTGGSVSTLTIQRTQQEDSAVYLCASSLALVALANTGELFFGEGSRLTVL.

The rearrangement uses TRBV5-1 and TRBJ2-3; 8 bases align to TRBD2. The CDR3 runs 16 residues. CDR1 is SGHRS, CDR2 YFSETQ, per germline. The junction had 4 bases not matched to a gene; V was cut back by 0 bases and J by 1 base. The CDR3 loop reads CASSLAAGGRTDTQYF. The CDR3 coding sequence is TGCGCCAGCAGCTTGGCCGCGGGAGGACGCACAGATACGCAGTATTTT.

The chain has TRBV6-2 or TRBV6-3 and TRBJ2-7; 12 nucleotides line up with TRBD2. There are 16 residues in the CDR3. In germline, CDR1 is MNHEY, CDR2 SVGEGT. Germline trimming cut 3 bases from V and 2 bases from J; bases unmatched to any gene: 5. This CDR3 is CASSYRLAGATYEQYF. In nucleotides, the CDR3 is TGTGCCAGCAGTTATAGACTAGCGGGAGCCACCTACGAGCAGTACTTC.

This clone has just a few counts. V is TRBV7-9 and J is TRBJ1-1; TRBD1 aligns across 8 bases. The CDR3 sequence is 14 residues long. The V gene end was trimmed by 5 bases and the J gene end by 3 bases; junction bases not matched to a gene: 5. The germline V gene encodes CDR1 SEHNR and CDR2 FQNEAQ (reference sequence). CDR3 DNA: TGTGCCAGCAGCCCTGACAGGGGACACACTGAAGCTTTCTTT. The encoded protein is CASSPDRGHTEAFF.

This clone was seen a few times. The chain has TRBV6-5 and TRBJ2-1, with 9 nucleotides matching TRBD2. The CDR3 runs to 15 residues. Germline CDR1 and CDR2: MNHEY and SVGAGI. The V gene end was trimmed by 0 bases and the J gene end by 5 bases; junction bases not matched to a gene: 2. The CDR3, as DNA: TGTGCCAGCAGTTACTCCCCTAGCGGGGACAATGAGCAGTTCTTC. Protein product: CASSYSPSGDNEQFF.

The gene calls are TRBV27 and TRBJ2-7; 11 bases are a match to TRBD2. The CDR3 has 15 amino acids. Trimming at V came to 5 bases and at J to 2 bases, leaving 5 bases not matched to a gene. Germline V gene data show CDR1 as MNHEY and CDR2 as SMNVEV (reference sequence). The CDR3 is CASSEGLAAAYEQYF. The CDR3 coding sequence is TGTGCCAGCAGTGAGGGACTAGCGGCTGCCTACGAGCAGTACTTC.

The chain couples TRBV27 to TRBJ2-3; D might be TRBD2 (6 bases). The germline V and J ends were trimmed by 3 bases and 4 bases, with 14 bases remaining between them. CDR3 length equals 15 residues. Germline values: CDR1 MNHEY, CDR2 SMNVEV (reference sequence). CDR3 amino acids: CASSFSSELSDTQYF. DNA for the CDR3: TGTGCCAGCAGTTTCTCTAGCGAACTTTCAGATACGCAGTATTTT.

The chain carries TRBV6-5 and TRBJ2-6; D is unclear. CDR3 length: 15 residues. Germline V lookup: CDR1 MNHEY, CDR2 SVGAGI. V was cut by 0 bases and J by 0 bases, with 3 bases left in between. CDR3 sequence reads: CASSYSASGANVLTF. Here the CDR3 DNA reads TGTGCCAGCAGTTACTCGGCCTCTGGGGCCAACGTCCTGACTTTC.

The chain recombines TRBV6-6 with TRBJ2-3, with unresolved D. Germline CDR1 MNHNY, CDR2 SVGAGI (reference sequence). V lost 6 bases and J 0 bases, leaving 4 bases between the germline ends. The CDR3 is made up of 12 amino acids. The DNA of the CDR3 is TGTGCCAGCAGATCTAGCACAGATACGCAGTATTTT. This encodes CASRSSTDTQYF.

The rearrangement joins TRBV28 to TRBJ2-4; possible D gene TRBD1, 8 bases. The V gene's germline CDR1 is MDHEN and CDR2 SYDVKM. Trimming shortened V by 5 bases and J by 3 bases, and 14 bases separated the two germline ends. The CDR3 consists of 15 residues. The CDR3 is CASSAGGTGKNIQYF. CDR3 bases: TGTGCCAGCAGTGCCGGGGGGACAGGCAAAAACATTCAGTACTTC.

The chain combines TRBV29-1 with TRBJ1-5, with 8 bases that match TRBD1. The germline gives CDR1 SQVTM, CDR2 ANQGSEA. Trimming cost V 7 bases and J 1 base; bases outside gene matches: 6. The CDR3 sequence is 14 residues long. The CDR3 is CSAATGASNQPQHF. In DNA form, the CDR3 reads TGCAGCGCAGCGACAGGGGCGAGCAATCAGCCCCAGCATTTT.